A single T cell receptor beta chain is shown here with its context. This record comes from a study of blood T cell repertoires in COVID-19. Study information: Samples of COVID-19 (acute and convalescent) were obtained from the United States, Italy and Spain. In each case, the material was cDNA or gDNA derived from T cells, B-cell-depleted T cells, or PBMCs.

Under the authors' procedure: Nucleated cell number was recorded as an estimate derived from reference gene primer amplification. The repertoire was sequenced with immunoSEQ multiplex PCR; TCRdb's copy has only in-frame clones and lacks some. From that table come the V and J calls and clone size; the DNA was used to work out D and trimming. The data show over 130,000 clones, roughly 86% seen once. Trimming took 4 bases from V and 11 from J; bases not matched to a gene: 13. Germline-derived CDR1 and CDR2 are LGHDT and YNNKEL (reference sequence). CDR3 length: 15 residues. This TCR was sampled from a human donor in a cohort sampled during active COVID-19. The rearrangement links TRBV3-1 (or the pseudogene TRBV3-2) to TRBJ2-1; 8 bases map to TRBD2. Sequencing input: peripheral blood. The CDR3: CASSPNGGLERQQFF. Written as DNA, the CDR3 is TGTGCCAGCAGCCCCAACGGGGGACTAGAAAGACAGCAGTTCTTC.